This paragraph reports one T cell receptor beta chain. There is no known antigen for this receptor. The record has no base qualities; no much larger clone is one base away. The immunoSEQ assay was applied to genomic DNA to generate the TCR beta chain sequences. The authors processed their data as follows. CDR3 sequences that did not begin with the conserved framework cysteine at position 104 were removed manually. To get clonality, the normalized Shannon's Diversity Index was subtracted from one, giving values from 0 (maximal diversity) to 1 (oligoclonal). Differences in the frequency of the same CDR3 between samples, such as brain versus blood, were assessed with chi-squared comparison-of-proportions tests. Public clonotypes were identified by searching immuneACCESS, and similarity to known antiviral clonotypes was assessed with the VDJdb browser. The clones in this table, taken by TCRdb from immuneACCESS, are in-frame only. Not every clone is retained; where verified, under half of the shortfall comes from an unresolved V gene, and the cause of the rest is unknown. Clone size and the V and J calls come from that table; the DNA yielded D and trimming. The sample profile shows roughly 80,000 clones; around 91% of them were found once. The ten largest clones represent about 24% of the sample.

The entry originates in a study of brain T cells in children with intractable seizures (dated by TCRdb to the early 2020s). Study-level background: A NanoString immunology panel was first used to screen resected brain tissue from some 51 pediatric epilepsy surgery cases for immune gene transcripts. Of the roughly 12 selected surgery cases, pre-surgery blood was also sequenced for eight, so four had brain tissue only.

V is pared back by 4 bases and J by 9 bases, with 16 bases lying between the germline termini. The germline V gene (reference sequence) supplies CDR1 LNHDA and CDR2 SQIVND. The cysteine opens and the phenylalanine closes a CDR3 of 13 amino acids. Only CDR3 DNA is held: 39 bases, read in frame from base 1. The time point label corresponds to: resected brain tissue, or blood drawn just prior to surgery. The surgery cases that showed the highest brain T cell transcript signatures were chosen for TCR beta chain sequencing of brain tissue, and of blood when it was available. Patients had been treated with at least one anti-epileptic drug before surgery. The TCR-sequenced patients were children whose drug-resistant epilepsy was caused by tuberous sclerosis complex, focal cortical dysplasia, Rasmussen encephalitis or hemimegalencephaly. Blood samples were drawn just before the epilepsy surgery. The Monarch genomic DNA purification kit was used to extract bulk genomic DNA from unsorted brain tissue and from whole blood.

Results and caveats for the whole study, not just this receptor: Because pre- and post-surgery blood were sequenced to different depths, clones absent from the pre-surgery sample may reflect undersampling. Viral specificity was inferred only from CDR3 sequence similarity, and patients' HCMV serostatus was unknown.

The sample in question was peripheral blood, obtained at surgery. The sequence came from a girl aged 2-10 years with Rasmussen encephalitis and intractable seizures. The chain uses TRBV19 and TRBJ2-7; D gene: possibly TRBD2, on 6 matching bases. The CDR3 has the sequence CASSTLGGAGQYF. The nucleotide sequence reads TGTGCCAGTAGTACCCTCGGGGGAGCAGGGCAGTACTTC.